Here is one TCR beta chain with its context. It lacks a known antigen. Base quality data are lacking; no much larger clone is found one base away. CDR1 is given as KGHSH and CDR2 as LQKENI, both from the germline V gene. From the cysteine through the phenylalanine, the CDR3 covers 16 amino acids. Left in the record is the CDR3 DNA by itself, 48 bases read in frame from the first base. V loses 4 bases of germline sequence and J loses 0 bases, and the interval between the two ends is 12 bases. The data stem from a study of T cell responses to AZD1222 COVID-19 vaccine (dated by TCRdb to the early 2020s). Regarding the research as a whole: AZD1222 recipients given second doses at about 4 weeks or at about 12 weeks were pooled, since spike-specific TCR depth and breadth were not found to differ between the two schedules. A total of about 230 trial participants underwent TCR sequencing, of whom about 210 received two doses of AZD1222 and around 26 received two doses of the MenACWY control vaccine. Enrollment into the trials was organized by age into subgroups of 18-55, 56-69 and 70-plus years, and those subgroups contained about 160, 30 and 59 TCR-sequenced participants, respectively. Points the paper makes about the study in general: Only five to seven AZD1222 recipients were SARS-CoV-2 seropositive at baseline, limiting conclusions about previously exposed vaccinees. Reportedly, close to half of the unique spike-specific TCRs recognized epitopes lying outside the regions that are mutated in the B.1.351 and B.1.1.7 variants. Vaccine-associated CD4 TCRs spanned the whole spike protein, with dominant responses in regions 160-218 and 743-854. Because no day 14 peak-response samples were available, the repertoires could be characterized only after the peak T cell response. After two AZD1222 doses, both the breadth and the depth of spike-specific TCRs were significantly higher than at day 0 and than in MenACWY recipients. Participants were mostly white British, with more females than males. The authors suggested clonal diversity may have been underestimated. In the small 56-69-year group, the increase in depth fell short of significance, most likely because of low power.

The time point tag for this specimen amounts to: baseline before first vaccination. Vaccinee samples came from UK trials COV001 and COV002, including a single-blind randomized controlled phase 2/3 trial of AZD1222 (ChAdOx1 nCoV-19) in healthy adults. Trial participant PBMC samples were collected at day 0 and day 28 after the second dose for TCRbeta chain sequencing. The CDR3 regions of human TCRbeta chains were subjected to immunosequencing. From the authors' description of their analysis: Repertoire TCRs were matched against a reference library of SARS-CoV-2-specific TCRs generated with the MIRA antigen-specificity platform. Breadth meant the fraction of unique TCRs that were SARS-CoV-2-associated, whereas depth meant the fraction of total T cells that were SARS-CoV-2-associated. Using the MIRA data, each spike-specific TCR was mapped to the spike region that the TCR reacts to and placed in a CD4 or CD8 class. Log10-transformed breadth and depth values were compared by one-way ANOVA with Sidak's multiple comparisons tests. TCRdb's version of the immuneACCESS table is confined to in-frame rearrangements and falls short of the full clone set. An unresolved V gene accounts for under half of the shortfall where checked; the remainder is of unknown origin. That table is the source of V, J and clone size, and D and trimming were worked out from the DNA. The sample table records more than 100,000 clones; 90% of these occur just once. The top ten constitute about 5% of the sample.

The rearranged chain carries TRBV18 and TRBJ2-2; too little of a D gene remains to name it. Material: peripheral blood, obtained on day 0 of AZD1222 vaccination. The origin of this receptor is an adult in good health. In nucleotides, the sequence is TGTGCCAGCTCACGGCGGCAGAATGCGAACACCGGGGAGCTGTTTTTT. This codes for CASSRRQNANTGELFF.